The 26 T cell receptor beta chains below were found in one sample sequenced in a study of CD8 T cells in ankylosing spondylitis. TCRdb fed the 5' RACE reads into MiXCR, producing one record per CDR3 protein. The sample has fewer than 130,000 distinct CDR3 sequences, approximately 25% seen once; the top ten hold around an eighth. The specimen sequenced was synovial fluid, either unsorted or a sorted T cell fraction (not recorded which). Every receptor here comes from a male donor with ankylosing spondylitis.

The chain employs TRBV24-1 and TRBJ2-1, with TRBD2 matching over 9 bases. Germline CDR1 and CDR2: KGHDR and SFDVKD. Losses at the gene ends were 2 bases for V and 6 bases for J; bases not matched to a gene: 10. The length of the CDR3 is 17 residues. The CDR3: CATSDYDGGRALNEQFF. The DNA for the CDR3 is TGTGCCACCAGTGATTATGACGGCGGGAGGGCCCTCAATGAGCAGTTCTTC.

This clonotype has a handful of counts. This chain uses TRBV12-3 or TRBV12-4 with TRBJ2-1; D gene uncertain. V gave up 7 bases and J gave up 6 bases, with 22 bases separating them. This CDR3 has 16 amino acids. The DNA for the CDR3 is TGTGCCAGCACCCCCCTTTCCCTTAACGGTGGCAATGAGCAGTTCTTC. Its translation is CASTPLSLNGGNEQFF.

This clonotype was counted only a few times. CDR3 amino acids: CASSRGSGNEQYF. Here the CDR3 DNA reads TGTGCCAGCAGCCGAGGTAGCGGTAACGAGCAGTACTTC. The rearrangement joins TRBV3-1 to TRBJ2-7; TRBD2 is a possible D gene (6 bases). The length of the CDR3 is 13 residues. Germline V gene sequence: CDR1 LGHDT, CDR2 YNNKEL (reference sequence). V was clipped by 4 bases and J by 5 bases, with 12 bases between them.

V gene TRBV7-9 combines with J gene TRBJ2-2; a weak D match, TRBD1 (5 bases). This CDR3 has 14 residues. Germline V gene lookup returns CDR1 SEHNR and CDR2 FQNEAQ (reference sequence). V was shortened by 5 bases and J by 5 bases, with 12 bases between the two germline ends. The CDR3 loop reads CASSIRHRTGELFF. The CDR3 DNA sequence: TGTGCCAGCAGCATCCGACACAGGACCGGGGAGCTGTTTTTT.

This clonotype has at least ten counts. The chain joins TRBV5-1 to TRBJ1-1; no definite D call. Germline V CDR1 and CDR2: SGHRS, YFSETQ. V was clipped by 5 bases and J by 0 bases, with 8 bases between them. The length of the CDR3 is 13 residues. The chain's CDR3 is CASRFDVNTEAFF. DNA of the CDR3: TGCGCCAGCAGGTTCGATGTGAACACTGAAGCTTTCTTT.

This clonotype was counted between two and nine times. The gene calls are TRBV19 and TRBJ2-2; D unresolved. In germline, CDR1 is LNHDA, CDR2 SQIVND (reference sequence). Trimming shortened V by 3 bases and J by 7 bases, and 15 bases separated the two germline ends. This CDR3 has 15 amino acids. DNA of the CDR3: TGTGCCAGTAGTATCAGGTTGGATAGGAACGGGGAGCTGTTTTTT. This sequence encodes CASSIRLDRNGELFF. Variable domain in full (rest from reference TRBV19 and TRBJ2-2): DGGITQSPKYLFRKEGQNVTLSCEQNLNHDAMYWYRQDPGQGLRLIYYSQIVNDFQKGDIAEGYSVSREKKESFPLTVTSAQKNPTAFYLCASSIRLDRNGELFFGEGSRLTVL.

The chain combines TRBV5-1 with TRBJ1-6; weak D call: TRBD1 (5 bases). Trimming left V 1 base short and J 6 bases short, with 11 bases between. The CDR3 spans 15 residues. Germline V gene data show CDR1 as SGHRS and CDR2 as YFSETQ. CDR3 coding DNA: TGCGCCAGCAGCTTGACAGGCGTCCTTAATTCACCCCTCCACTTT. It is translated as CASSLTGVLNSPLHF.

The gene calls are TRBV5-6 and TRBJ2-4; D not certain. Germline V lookup: CDR1 SGHDT, CDR2 YYEEEE. The germline V and J ends were trimmed by 1 base and 3 bases, with 11 bases remaining between them. CDR3 length: 15 amino acids. CDR3 residues: CASSLRGFGKNIQYF. DNA of the CDR3: TGTGCCAGCAGCTTGCGAGGTTTTGGCAAAAACATTCAGTACTTC.

J is TRBJ1-1 and V is TRBV7-8, with D hard to call. Germline CDR1 SGHVS, CDR2 FQNEAQ. CDR3 size: 12 residues. Trimming left V 3 bases short and J 4 bases short, with 6 bases between. For the CDR3, the DNA is TGTGCCAGCAGCTTTGCAGGCACTGAAGCTTTCTTT. This translates into CASSFAGTEAFF.

The chain couples TRBV12-3 or TRBV12-4 to TRBJ2-7, with D unclear. CDR3 length: 14 amino acids. The ends were cut back, 5 bases at V and 0 bases at J, with 11 bases in the middle. Written as DNA, the CDR3 is TGTGCCAGCAGTGTAAGCCTGCACTCCTACGAGCAGTACTTC. Protein: CASSVSLHSYEQYF.

At least ten counts were recorded for this clonotype. V is TRBV7-7 and J is TRBJ2-5; 8 bases map to TRBD1. Germline trimming cut 3 bases from V and 3 bases from J; bases unmatched to any gene: 6. The germline V gene has CDR1 SSHAT and CDR2 FNYEAQ (reference sequence). The CDR3 sequence is 15 residues long. CDR3 region: CASSFTGQDKETQYF. The CDR3 coding sequence is TGTGCCAGCAGCTTTACGGGACAGGACAAAGAGACCCAGTACTTC.

The CDR3 sequence is CASSLVEATNEKLFF. The CDR3 nucleotides are TGCGCCAGCAGCTTGGTGGAGGCAACTAATGAAAAACTGTTTTTT. This chain connects TRBV5-1 to TRBJ1-4, with no clear D. Germline V gene data show CDR1 as SGHRS and CDR2 as YFSETQ. V lost 0 bases, J lost 0 bases, and 6 bases lay in between. This CDR3 is 15 amino acids long.

To note about this clonotype: In this CDR3 the conserved last residue, phenylalanine or tryptophan, is missing, so a read error is likely. CDR3 protein: CSAMGEGQGEQFI. The DNA for the CDR3 is TGCAGTGCTATGGGGGAGGGACAGGGTGAGCAGTTCATC. V is TRBV20-1 and J is TRBJ2-1; 9 bases fit TRBD1. Germline V CDR1 and CDR2: DFQATT, SNEGSKA (reference sequence). V dropped 4 bases and J dropped 9; count of bases not matched to a gene: 7. The CDR3 has 13 residues.

This clonotype was seen repeatedly, ten times or more. The CDR3 nucleotides are TGTGCCAGCGATCTAGCGGGAGCCATCAATGAGCAGTTCTTC. Translated: CASDLAGAINEQFF. This chain links TRBV2 with TRBJ2-1; 10 nucleotides match TRBD2. Germline V gene sequence: CDR1 SNHLY, CDR2 FYNNEI. Losses at the gene ends were 8 bases for V and 6 bases for J; bases not matched to a gene: 7. The CDR3 extends over 14 amino acids.

The chain employs TRBV12-3 or TRBV12-4 and TRBJ2-3; D is unclear. The ends were cut back, 4 bases at V and 2 bases at J, with 7 bases in the middle. This CDR3 spans 13 amino acids. DNA for the CDR3: TGTGCCAGCAGTTACAGAAACACAGATACGCAGTATTTT. This translates into CASSYRNTDTQYF.

The rearrangement uses TRBV10-2 and TRBJ1-1; TRBD1 is a possible D gene (5 bases). Germline V CDR1 and CDR2: WSHSY, SAAADI. V was cut by 8 bases and J by 7 bases, with 8 bases left in between. This CDR3 has 10 amino acids. The CDR3 is CASRDGEAFF. The CDR3 DNA is TGCGCCAGCCGGGACGGTGAAGCTTTCTTT.

This clonotype was detected a few times. V is TRBV28 and J is TRBJ1-6; D remains unclear. Germline assignment: CDR1 MDHEN and CDR2 SYDVKM. V gave up 8 bases and J gave up 9 bases, with 14 bases separating them. The CDR3 covers 13 residues. CDR3 DNA sequence: TGTGCCAGCGGGAGGGCGCTAGGTTCACCCCTCCACTTT. Protein: CASGRALGSPLHF.

The V and J genes are TRBV7-9 and TRBJ1-5; D gene unclear. The germline V gene encodes CDR1 SEHNR and CDR2 FQNEAQ (reference sequence). Trimming shortened V by 1 base and J by 5 bases, and 6 bases separated the two germline ends. CDR3 length: 13 amino acids. The CDR3 sequence: CASSLEQYQPQHF. The DNA of the CDR3 is TGTGCCAGCAGCTTAGAACAGTATCAGCCCCAGCATTTT.

This clonotype occurred a few times. The CDR3 sequence is CSAIRQDRSGTQYF. CDR3 nucleotides: TGCAGTGCGATTAGACAGGACCGTTCGGGTACGCAGTATTTT. This rearrangement joins TRBV20-1 to TRBJ2-3; weak D call: TRBD1 (6 bases). CDR1 and CDR2 (germline): DFQATT, SNEGSKA (reference sequence). V was clipped by 6 bases and J by 8 bases, with 21 bases between them. This CDR3 comprises 14 residues.

This clonotype has more than one count but fewer than ten. The V and J genes are TRBV12-3 or TRBV12-4 and TRBJ1-1; no clear D. The CDR3 loop spans 12 amino acids. The ends were cut back, 6 bases at V and 2 bases at J, with 7 bases in the middle. The CDR3 DNA sequence: TGTGCCAGCAGCATTTATAACACTGAAGCTTTCTTT. Translated: CASSIYNTEAFF.

The V gene is TRBV12-3 or TRBV12-4, the J gene TRBJ2-1; D is undetermined. V was shortened by 3 bases and J by 4 bases, with 7 bases between the two germline ends. CDR3 length: 13 residues. The DNA for the CDR3 is TGTGCCAGCAGTTTGCACCCATACAATGAGCAGTTCTTC. Translating it yields CASSLHPYNEQFF.

The chain employs TRBV11-1 and TRBJ2-3; 12 nucleotides align to TRBD2. J lost 1 base, V lost 3 bases, and 11 bases had no gene match. The germline gives CDR1 SGHAT, CDR2 FQDESV (reference sequence). This CDR3 is 19 amino acids long. CDR3 sequence (DNA): TGTGCCAGCAGCTTGACTAGCGGGAGTGCTTTGCAACGCACAGATACGCAGTATTTT. Protein sequence: CASSLTSGSALQRTDTQYF. Variable domain in full (rest from reference TRBV11-1 and TRBJ2-3): EAEVAQSPRYKITEKSQAVAFWCDPISGHATLYWYRQILGQGPELLVQFQDESVVDDSQLPKDRFSAERLKGVDSTLKIQPAELGDSAMYLCASSLTSGSALQRTDTQYFGPGTRLTVL.

The chain combines TRBV15 with TRBJ2-7; D is unresolved. This CDR3 is 13 amino acids long. Trimming removed 4 bases from V and 4 bases from J, with 11 bases in between. Germline lookup yields CDR1 LNHNV and CDR2 YYDKDF (reference sequence). The CDR3 sequence: CATSKENTYEQYF. Here the CDR3 DNA reads TGTGCCACCAGCAAGGAGAATACGTACGAGCAGTACTTC.

The rearrangement uses TRBV5-5 and TRBJ2-6, with D possibly being TRBD2 (6 bases). Germline-derived CDR1 and CDR2 are SGHKS and YYEKEE (reference sequence). Trimming removed 4 bases from V and 2 bases from J, with 10 bases in between. The CDR3 has 15 residues. For the CDR3, the DNA is TGTGCCAGCAGCCCATGGGGGGCTGGGGCCAACGTCCTGACTTTC. As protein: CASSPWGAGANVLTF.

This clonotype was detected a few times. This chain joins TRBV10-2 and TRBJ2-7; TRBD1 might be the D (6 bases). Germline CDR1 and CDR2: WSHSY and SAAADI. Deletions cut 3 bases from V and 3 bases from J, with 12 bases between. This CDR3 comprises 14 residues. The CDR3: CASSDEGDGYEQYV. The CDR3 nucleotides are TGCGCCAGCAGTGATGAGGGGGACGGCTACGAGCAGTACGTC.

The chain recombines TRBV7-9 with TRBJ1-4; no clear D. Trimming left V 7 bases short and J 8 bases short, with 17 bases between. This CDR3 spans 14 amino acids. The germline gives CDR1 SEHNR, CDR2 FQNEAQ (reference sequence). The CDR3 DNA is TGTGCCAGCACCTTCCCCTCAATCGGGGAAAAACTGTTTTTT. This encodes CASTFPSIGEKLFF. Filled out from reference TRBV7-9 and TRBJ1-4, the complete variable domain reads DTGVSQNPRHKITKRGQNVTFRCDPISEHNRLYWYRQTLGQGPEFLTYFQNEAQLEKSRLLSDRFSAERPKGSFSTLEIQRTEQGDSAMYLCASTFPSIGEKLFFGSGTQLSVL.